One sample yielded the 18 T cell receptor beta chains listed below, sequenced in a study of graft-versus-host responses after intestinal transplantation. Their antigens are not known. Sequencing was performed with immunoSEQ multiplex PCR; in TCRdb, only in-frame clones are kept and a portion is missing. The sample has fewer than 55,000 clones, approximately 95% seen once. Sequenced here: unstimulated CD8+ T cells sorted from spleen or lymph node cells, sampled before transplant. These receptors originate from a human donor who was the organ donor for an intestinal transplant.

This chain uses TRBV6-6 with TRBJ1-2; unclear D gene. Trimming stripped 0 bases from V and 6 bases from J, with 2 bases between. The germline gives CDR1 MNHNY, CDR2 SVGAGI (reference sequence). The CDR3 length is 11 residues. The CDR3 sequence is CASSYSDGYTF. CDR3 in DNA: TGTGCCAGCAGTTACTCCGATGGCTACACCTTC.

This chain connects TRBV28 to TRBJ1-2, with TRBD1 identical over 7 bases. The V segment lost 5 bases and the J segment 4 bases; nucleotides outside the gene matches: 10. Germline V lookup: CDR1 MDHEN, CDR2 SYDVKM. CDR3 length: 15 residues. The CDR3 coding sequence is TGTGCCAGCAGTACCCTCGGGACAGAAGCCTATGGCTACACCTTC. Translating it yields CASSTLGTEAYGYTF.

J is TRBJ2-7 and V is TRBV4-1; D is unclear. CDR1 is MGHRA and CDR2 is YSYEKL in the germline V gene. The CDR3 spans 16 residues. Deletions cut 0 bases from V and 1 base from J, with 13 bases between. CDR3 residues: CASSQEVTEFSYEQYF. CDR3 DNA: TGCGCCAGCAGCCAAGAGGTGACGGAATTTTCCTACGAGCAGTACTTC.

In its sample, this clone was seen once. Other DNA variants within this sample encode the same CDR3. The chain joins TRBV6-1 to TRBJ1-5; D gene ambiguous. Trimming took off 3 bases at V and 7 bases at J, with 4 bases between the two ends. Germline values: CDR1 MNHNS, CDR2 SASEGT. The CDR3 runs to 11 residues. CDR3 sequence: CASSENQPQHF. In DNA form, the CDR3 reads TGTGCCAGCAGTGAGAACCAGCCCCAGCATTTT.

This rearrangement joins TRBV9 to TRBJ1-1, with TRBD1 as a possible D gene (6 bases). Deletions cut 6 bases from V and 3 bases from J, with 24 bases between. Germline assignment: CDR1 SGDLS and CDR2 YYNGEE. This CDR3 region has 17 residues. In DNA form, the CDR3 reads TGTGCCAGCACCACAGACCAGGGGCTCGGTTCGGACACTGAAGCTTTCTTT. Translating it yields CASTTDQGLGSDTEAFF.

This chain joins TRBV7-3 and TRBJ1-2, with D possibly being TRBD1 (5 bases). CDR3 size: 16 residues. The V end lost 1 base, the J end lost 2 bases, and 14 bases lay between the germline ends. CDR1 and CDR2 (germline): SGHTA, FQGTGA. This CDR3 is CASSLNRDDENYGYTF. CDR3 nucleotide sequence: TGTGCCAGCAGCTTAAATCGGGACGATGAGAACTATGGCTACACCTTC.

The chain carries TRBV9 and TRBJ2-1, with TRBD1 identical over 8 bases. V shed 3 bases, J shed 0 bases, and the junction held 2 bases outside the gene matches. The CDR3 is 15 residues long. Germline V gives CDR1 SGDLS, CDR2 YYNGEE. This CDR3 reads CASSGQGSSYNEQFF. The CDR3 DNA follows: TGTGCCAGCAGCGGACAGGGGAGCTCCTACAATGAGCAGTTCTTC.

This chain uses TRBV27 with TRBJ1-1; D perhaps matches TRBD1 (5 bases). From germline, CDR1 is MNHEY and CDR2 SMNVEV (reference sequence). Trimming took 5 bases from V and 4 from J, leaving 29 bases between them. The CDR3 contains 19 residues. The CDR3: CASSPLTVSRYMQGTEAFF. CDR3 DNA sequence: TGTGCCAGCAGTCCCCTAACGGTATCACGGTATATGCAGGGCACTGAAGCTTTCTTT.

This clone was counted a single time. This chain joins TRBV5-5 and TRBJ2-5; D perhaps matches TRBD2 (6 bases). Per germline, CDR1 SGHKS and CDR2 YYEKEE (reference sequence). This CDR3 has 16 amino acids. Trimming removed 3 bases at V and 0 bases at J, with 15 bases between. In nucleotides, the CDR3 is TGTGCCAGCAGCTCGCATAGCGGTCGTAACCAAGAGACCCAGTACTTC. Translation: CASSSHSGRNQETQYF.

The V call is TRBV7-2, the J call TRBJ2-5; 11 nucleotides agree with TRBD2. With 3 bases clipped from V and 5 bases from J, the junction kept 2 bases outside the gene matches. Looked up from germline, CDR1 is SGHTA and CDR2 is FQGNSA. CDR3 size: 14 residues. For the CDR3, the DNA is TGTGCCAGCAGCTTTAGCGGGGGGGAGGAGACCCAGTACTTC. This sequence encodes CASSFSGGEETQYF.

This clone was counted a single time. Written as DNA, the CDR3 is TGTGCCAGCAGCCTTCGGACCGAGGCCGAGGAGCTGTTTTTT. It translates to CASSLRTEAEELFF. This sequence joins TRBV7-8 and TRBJ2-2; D gene ambiguous. Per the germline V gene, CDR1 is SGHVS and CDR2 is FQNEAQ. This CDR3 comprises 14 residues. Trimming cost V 5 bases and J 10 bases, with 17 bases left between them. The full variable domain, rest sourced from reference TRBV7-8 and TRBJ2-2, is GAGVSQSPRYKVAKRGQDVALRCDPISGHVSLFWYQQALGQGPEFLTYFQNEAQLDKSGLPSDRFFAERPEGSVSTLKIQRTQQEDSAVYLCASSLRTEAEELFFGEGSRLTVL.

This clone was seen only once. V gene TRBV18 combines with J gene TRBJ1-2, with 7 positions matching TRBD1. J was trimmed by 6 bases and V by 3 bases; bases with no gene match: 7. This CDR3 is built from 14 residues. Germline V gene lookup returns CDR1 KGHSH and CDR2 LQKENI. CDR3: CASSPEGASDGYTF. The CDR3 DNA reads as TGTGCCAGCTCACCTGAGGGGGCTTCGGATGGCTACACCTTC.

The genes are TRBV9 and TRBJ2-1, with a possible D match to TRBD1 (7 bases). V was trimmed by 4 bases and J by 2 bases, leaving 22 bases between them. The CDR3 spans 18 residues. Germline assignment: CDR1 SGDLS and CDR2 YYNGEE. Here the CDR3 reads CASSTQGGQGSTYNEQFF. CDR3 coding DNA: TGTGCCAGCAGCACCCAGGGGGGTCAGGGGTCGACCTACAATGAGCAGTTCTTC.

This chain links TRBV10-3 with TRBJ2-1, with D possibly being TRBD1 (6 bases). Germline CDR1 ENHRY, CDR2 SYGVKD. The CDR3 totals 15 residues. Trimming removed 2 bases from V and 8 bases from J, with 16 bases in between. The chain's CDR3 is CAISETAGELDEQFF. CDR3 DNA sequence: TGTGCCATCAGTGAGACAGCAGGGGAGCTGGATGAGCAGTTCTTC.

The CDR3 spells CATSRDAAGTSYEQYF. The CDR3 DNA reads TGTGCCACCAGCAGAGATGCGGCGGGGACCTCCTACGAGCAGTACTTC. V and J are TRBV15 and TRBJ2-7; D perhaps matches TRBD2 (6 bases). Germline CDR1 is LNHNV and CDR2 is YYDKDF (reference sequence). The CDR3 totals 16 residues. With 0 bases removed from V and 0 bases from J, the gap between germline ends came to 12 bases.

The V and J genes are TRBV7-9 and TRBJ2-1, with 11 bases fitting TRBD2. The ends lost 5 bases at V and 5 bases at J; junction bases unmatched: 8. This CDR3 comprises 16 residues. In germline, CDR1 is SEHNR, CDR2 FQNEAQ (reference sequence). The CDR3, as DNA: TGTGCCAGCAGCACGAAACTAGCGGGGGCGAACAATGAGCAGTTCTTC. Translated: CASSTKLAGANNEQFF. Filled out from reference TRBV7-9 and TRBJ2-1, the complete variable domain reads DTGVSQNPRHKITKRGQNVTFRCDPISEHNRLYWYRQTLGQGPEFLTYFQNEAQLEKSRLLSDRFSAERPKGSFSTLEIQRTEQGDSAMYLCASSTKLAGANNEQFFGPGTRLTVL.

The chain joins TRBV7-2 to TRBJ2-1; 11 positions match TRBD1. Germline CDR1 reads SGHTA; CDR2 reads FQGNSA. The CDR3 extends over 14 amino acids. V was pared by 4 bases and J by 6 bases, with 2 bases of the junction left unmatched. The CDR3 region is CASSSGQGGNEQFF. The CDR3 nucleotides read TGTGCCAGCAGCTCGGGACAGGGGGGCAATGAGCAGTTCTTC.

The chain links TRBV7-3 to TRBJ2-1, with D unclear. With 3 bases removed from V and 8 bases from J, the gap between germline ends came to 23 bases. Per the germline V gene, CDR1 is SGHTA and CDR2 is FQGTGA. The CDR3 runs 17 residues. CDR3 region: CASSFFDMATAGYEQFF. The DNA of the CDR3 is TGTGCCAGCAGCTTCTTTGACATGGCTACAGCCGGGTATGAGCAGTTCTTC.